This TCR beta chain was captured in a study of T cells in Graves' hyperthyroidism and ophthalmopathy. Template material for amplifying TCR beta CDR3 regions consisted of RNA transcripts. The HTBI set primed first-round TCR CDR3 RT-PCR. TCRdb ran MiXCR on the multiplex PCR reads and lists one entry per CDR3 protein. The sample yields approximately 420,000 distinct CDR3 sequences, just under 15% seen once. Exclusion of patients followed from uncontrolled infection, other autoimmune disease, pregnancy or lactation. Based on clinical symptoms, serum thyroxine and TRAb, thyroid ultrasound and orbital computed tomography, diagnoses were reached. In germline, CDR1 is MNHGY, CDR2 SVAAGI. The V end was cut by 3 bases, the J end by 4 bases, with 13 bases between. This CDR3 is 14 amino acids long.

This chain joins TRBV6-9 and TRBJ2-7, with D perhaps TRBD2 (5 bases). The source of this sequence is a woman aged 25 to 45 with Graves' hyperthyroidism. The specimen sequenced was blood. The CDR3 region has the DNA TGTGCCAGCAGTTACGGAGGTGAAGGGTACGAGCAGTACTTC. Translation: CASSYGGEGYEQYF.